A single sample gave rise to the 21 T cell receptor beta chains below, sequenced in a study of OX40 agonist ivuxolimab in advanced cancers. Libraries were prepared by immunoSEQ multiplex PCR; TCRdb keeps only in-frame clonotypes and omits some of them. Of about 99,000 clones detected, approximately 94% appear once; the ten largest clones hold around 0.17%. The source was CD4+ or CD8+ T cells sorted from blood, collected in a trial of the OX40 agonist ivuxolimab. The receptors were sampled from an adult with an advanced solid tumor such as melanoma, head and neck, liver or kidney cancer.

This chain links TRBV11-2 with TRBJ1-1; tentatively, D is TRBD1 (5 bases). With 5 bases removed from V and 1 base from J, the gap between germline ends came to 26 bases. The CDR3 consists of 19 residues. Looked up from germline, CDR1 is SGHAT and CDR2 is FQNNGV. CDR3 amino acids: CASSLLRPAGGRANTEAFF. CDR3 sequence (DNA): TGTGCCAGCAGCCTACTAAGGCCCGCCGGGGGGAGGGCGAACACTGAAGCTTTCTTT.

V is TRBV6-1 and J is TRBJ1-5; 9 bases are shared with TRBD1. Looked up from germline, CDR1 is MNHNS and CDR2 is SASEGT. This CDR3 contains 15 residues. V lost 6 bases and J lost 6; bases outside the gene matches: 9. The CDR3 is CASSGRDRVSQPQHF. CDR3 DNA: TGTGCCAGCAGCGGACGGGACAGGGTAAGTCAGCCCCAGCATTTT.

The chain has TRBV12-5 and TRBJ1-5; D perhaps matches TRBD1 (5 bases). This CDR3 has 16 amino acids. Trimming removed 0 bases at V and 6 bases at J, with 15 bases between. Germline CDR1 is LGHNT and CDR2 is FRNRAP. As DNA, the CDR3 is TGTGCTAGTGGTTTGGTACAAGGCGGGGCCCCTCAGCCCCAGCATTTT. This encodes CASGLVQGGAPQPQHF.

This rearrangement joins TRBV7-2 to TRBJ1-2; D gene ambiguous. V lost 0 bases to trimming and J lost 4 bases, with 15 bases between them. In germline, CDR1 is SGHTA, CDR2 FQGNSA. This CDR3 spans 16 amino acids. CDR3 residues: CASSLAGGVYSYGYTF. The CDR3 region has the DNA TGTGCCAGCAGCTTAGCGGGCGGAGTGTATAGCTATGGCTACACCTTC.

The chain couples TRBV10-1 to TRBJ2-5; TRBD2 is a possible D gene (8 bases). The CDR3 covers 15 residues. The V end lost 8 bases, the J end lost 3 bases, and 19 bases lay between the germline ends. Germline assignment: CDR1 WNHNN and CDR2 SYGVQD (reference sequence). CDR3 region: CASQGVAGREETQYF. The CDR3 DNA sequence: TGCGCCAGCCAGGGGGTAGCGGGACGAGAAGAGACCCAGTACTTC.

The genes are TRBV4-1 and TRBJ1-5, with D perhaps matching TRBD1 (6 bases). The length of the CDR3 is 16 residues. Trimming stripped 2 bases from V and 6 bases from J, with 17 bases between. Germline V CDR1 and CDR2: MGHRA, YSYEKL. The CDR3 bases are TGCGCCAGCAGCCAACGTTGGGGGGCGCAGGGTCAGCCCCAGCATTTT. It codes for CASSQRWGAQGQPQHF.

This chain uses TRBV27 with TRBJ2-5, with 11 bases fitting TRBD2. Trimming at V came to 5 bases and at J to 1 base, leaving 3 bases not matched to a gene. Germline values: CDR1 MNHEY, CDR2 SMNVEV (reference sequence). This CDR3 contains 15 residues. The CDR3 DNA follows: TGTGCCAGCAGTATGGGACTAGCGGTCCAAGAGACCCAGTACTTC. Its protein product is CASSMGLAVQETQYF.

The chain combines TRBV18 with TRBJ1-5, with a weak D call TRBD1 (5 bases). In germline, CDR1 is KGHSH, CDR2 LQKENI. V lost 4 bases to trimming and J lost 3 bases, with 10 bases between them. This CDR3 has 14 amino acids. This chain's CDR3 is CASSLRDVNQPQHF. DNA of the CDR3: TGTGCCAGCTCACTCAGGGACGTCAATCAGCCCCAGCATTTT.

The chain couples TRBV19 to TRBJ2-5; 9 positions match TRBD2. V shed 5 bases and J 4 bases; nucleotides not matched to a gene: 5. CDR1 is LNHDA, CDR2 SQIVND, per germline (reference sequence). The CDR3 loop spans 14 amino acids. This CDR3 reads CASSLGTSPETQYF. The CDR3 bases are TGTGCCAGTAGTCTTGGGACTAGCCCAGAGACCCAGTACTTC.

This chain links TRBV19 with TRBJ1-1, with TRBD1 identical over 7 bases. This CDR3 spans 13 amino acids. With V trimmed by 3 bases and J by 10 bases, 8 bases remained unmatched. Germline-derived CDR1 and CDR2 are LNHDA and SQIVND (reference sequence). The CDR3 spells CASSIDRVAGAFF. The CDR3 nucleotides are TGTGCCAGTAGTATCGACAGGGTGGCTGGAGCTTTCTTT.

The CDR3 here is CASSQEGRAGAFF. CDR3 nucleotide sequence: TGCGCCAGCAGCCAAGAAGGCAGGGCGGGAGCTTTCTTT. The gene calls are TRBV4-3 and TRBJ1-1; D perhaps matches TRBD1 (5 bases). The germline V and J ends were trimmed by 0 bases and 10 bases, with 12 bases remaining between them. Germline CDR1 reads LGHNA; CDR2 reads YSLEER. The CDR3 consists of 13 residues.

The V call is TRBV15, the J call TRBJ2-3; 10 bases agree with TRBD2. The CDR3 totals 17 residues. Germline lookup yields CDR1 LNHNV and CDR2 YYDKDF (reference sequence). Germline trimming cut 0 bases from V and 1 base from J; bases unmatched to any gene: 4. The CDR3 loop reads CATSRDPAGGGTDTQYF. As DNA, the CDR3 is TGTGCCACCAGCAGAGACCCAGCGGGAGGGGGCACAGATACGCAGTATTTT.

The chain is built from TRBV7-5 and TRBJ2-7; the tabulated D call, TRBD1, remains unverified against the DNA. TRBV7-5 is reported as a pseudogene. This CDR3 has 15 residues. The CDR3 loop is CARSQGQGVGDEQYF. The CDR3 nucleotides are TGTGCCAGAAGCCAAGGACAGGGGGTGGGCGACGAGCAGTACTTC.

The chain is built from TRBV6-6 and TRBJ2-7; D may be TRBD1 (5 bases). The CDR3 is 15 residues long. V lost 6 bases, J lost 6 bases, and 21 bases lay in between. Germline values: CDR1 MNHNY, CDR2 SVGAGI (reference sequence). CDR3 sequence reads: CASSPGPQGFGEQYF. The CDR3 DNA is TGTGCCAGCAGCCCAGGACCTCAGGGATTCGGCGAGCAGTACTTC.

The genes are TRBV19 and TRBJ2-7, with D uncertain. Germline V gene data show CDR1 as LNHDA and CDR2 as SQIVND (reference sequence). V lost 6 bases, J lost 0 bases, and 9 bases lay in between. This CDR3 comprises 13 residues. CDR3 bases: TGTGCCAGTAGCCGCCCGGACTCCTACGAGCAGTACTTC. It specifies CASSRPDSYEQYF.

V gene TRBV7-3 combines with J gene TRBJ2-7; a weak D match, TRBD1 (7 bases). The CDR3 has 14 amino acids. With 2 bases removed from V and 2 bases from J, the gap between germline ends came to 10 bases. Germline lookup yields CDR1 SGHTA and CDR2 FQGTGA. CDR3 bases: TGTGCCAGCAGCTTATCAGGGGGGCCCTACGAGCAGTACTTC. Encoded protein: CASSLSGGPYEQYF.

The chain uses TRBV9 and TRBJ2-3; the D is unclear. Germline CDR1 is SGDLS and CDR2 is YYNGEE. Between the trimmed V and J ends, which lost 6 bases and 0 bases, there was a span of 11 bases. This CDR3 comprises 14 residues. CDR3 amino acids: CASTRTTSTDTQYF. Written as DNA, the CDR3 is TGTGCCAGCACCCGGACCACTAGCACAGATACGCAGTATTTT.

This sequence joins TRBV28 and TRBJ2-7, with unresolved D. The CDR3 is made up of 12 amino acids. Germline CDR1 is MDHEN and CDR2 is SYDVKM. V was pared by 4 bases and J by 3 bases, with 7 bases between. CDR3 sequence reads: CASSSPRYEQYF. In nucleotides, the CDR3 is TGTGCCAGCAGTTCCCCGCGCTACGAGCAGTACTTC.

This chain joins TRBV6-4 and TRBJ1-5; tentative D call: TRBD1 (5 bases). Trimming left V 6 bases short and J 7 bases short, with 16 bases between. This CDR3 contains 14 residues. Germline-derived CDR1 and CDR2 are MRHNA and SNTAGT. CDR3 in DNA: TGTGCCAGCAGCGCGAGGGGTGATGGGCAGCCCCAGCATTTT. This codes for CASSARGDGQPQHF.

The sample holds one count of this clone. This chain connects TRBV2 to TRBJ2-1, with no clear D. Trimming took off 6 bases at V and 5 bases at J, with 8 bases between the two ends. Germline V gene data show CDR1 as SNHLY and CDR2 as FYNNEI. The CDR3 is made up of 12 amino acids. The CDR3 region has the DNA TGTGCCAGCAGGGGCGGTAACAATGAGCAGTTCTTC. Residues: CASRGGNNEQFF.

This chain links TRBV6-1 with TRBJ1-2; possibly TRBD1 for D (6 bases). Germline loops: CDR1 MNHNS, CDR2 SASEGT. The CDR3 length is 14 residues. V was pared by 4 bases and J by 6 bases, with 15 bases between. CDR3 protein: CASSVGQIHNGYTF. Written as DNA, the CDR3 is TGTGCCAGCAGTGTAGGACAGATCCATAATGGCTACACCTTC.